The 9 T cell receptor beta chains presented below share a single source sample, sequenced in a study of PD-L1 blockade in urothelial cancer (dated by TCRdb to 2015 to 2018). Libraries came from the immunoSEQ multiplex PCR assay. The table was pulled from immuneACCESS by TCRdb, which kept in-frame rearrangements only. Such tables lose some clones; where checked, under half of the loss comes from unresolved V genes, and the rest has no known cause. This sample is represented by 30,000 to 40,000 clones; over 80% of them were singletons. Of the sample, 12% to 15% is held by the ten largest clones. Interpreted using the paper, the time point label stands for: pretreatment peripheral blood. Sequences were derived from PBMCs, sampled around atezolizumab (anti-PD-L1) treatment. The receptors stem from a man older than 75 with urothelial cancer.

This chain's CDR3 is CATLGLAGESQTYEQYF. CDR3 in DNA: TGTGCCACCCTTGGGCTAGCGGGAGAATCGCAGACCTACGAGCAGTACTTC. The chain carries TRBV10-3 and TRBJ2-7; 10 bases fit TRBD2. Per germline, CDR1 ENHRY and CDR2 SYGVKD. This CDR3 spans 17 amino acids. V was pared by 10 bases and J by 2 bases, with 17 bases of the junction left unmatched.

The V gene is TRBV27, the J gene TRBJ1-5; maybe TRBD1 (6 bases). The length of the CDR3 is 15 residues. CDR1 is MNHEY, CDR2 SMNVEV, per germline (reference sequence). Trimming cost V 5 bases and J 5 bases, with 16 bases left between them. The CDR3 loop is CASSPVGGGYQPQHF. The CDR3 DNA reads as TGTGCCAGCAGTCCCGTAGGGGGGGGCTATCAGCCCCAGCATTTT.

The rearrangement links TRBV5-1 to TRBJ2-2; tentative D call: TRBD1 (6 bases). The CDR3 covers 15 residues. V lost 4 bases, J lost 1 base, and 11 bases lay in between. In germline, CDR1 is SGHRS, CDR2 YFSETQ. The CDR3: CASSTRTENTGELFF. The CDR3 DNA is TGCGCCAGCAGCACCAGGACAGAGAACACCGGGGAGCTGTTTTTT.

V usage is TRBV6-4 and J usage is TRBJ2-1; TRBD2 might be the D (6 bases). This CDR3 is 16 amino acids long. The germline V gene encodes CDR1 MRHNA and CDR2 SNTAGT. V was cut by 6 bases and J by 7 bases, with 22 bases left in between. The CDR3 region has the DNA TGTGCCAGCAGCAGGAGGGCCGACGCTTCTGGGAATGAGCAGTTCTTC. Its protein is CASSRRADASGNEQFF.

This rearrangement joins TRBV14 to TRBJ1-5; the match to TRBD1 covers 7 bases. CDR3 length: 18 residues. V dropped 1 base and J dropped 4; count of bases not matched to a gene: 13. Germline values: CDR1 SGHDN, CDR2 FVKESK. The CDR3 loop is CASSQVPPLTGPNQPQHF. The CDR3 coding sequence is TGTGCCAGCAGCCAAGTCCCCCCCCTGACAGGGCCGAATCAGCCCCAGCATTTT.

The genes are TRBV6-1 and TRBJ2-7, with a tentative D call TRBD1 (5 bases). V was cut by 2 bases and J by 2 bases, with 7 bases left in between. CDR3 length: 13 amino acids. CDR1 is MNHNS and CDR2 is SASEGT in the germline V gene. CDR3 nucleotide sequence: TGTGCCAGCAGTGAACCAGGGACCTACGAGCAGTACTTC. Amino acid sequence: CASSEPGTYEQYF.

V gene TRBV5-4 combines with J gene TRBJ2-1; TRBD1 aligns across 7 bases. Per the germline V gene, CDR1 is SGHNT and CDR2 is YYREEE (reference sequence). The trim removed 4 bases at V and 4 bases at J, leaving 5 bases unmatched. The CDR3 runs 14 residues. CDR3 loop: CASSHDRVYNEQFF. The CDR3 DNA is TGTGCCAGCAGCCACGACAGGGTGTACAATGAGCAGTTCTTC.

The J gene is TRBJ1-5, the V gene TRBV7-9; perhaps TRBD1 as D (5 bases). V was clipped by 4 bases and J by 0 bases, with 7 bases between them. This CDR3 has 14 amino acids. In germline, CDR1 is SEHNR, CDR2 FQNEAQ (reference sequence). CDR3 residues: CASSSDSSNQPQHF. The CDR3 DNA follows: TGTGCCAGCAGCTCCGACAGTAGCAATCAGCCCCAGCATTTT.

V gene TRBV6-1 combines with J gene TRBJ2-3; no clear D gene. V shed 4 bases and J shed 3 bases, with 5 bases lying between them. The CDR3 is 12 amino acids. Germline CDR1 and CDR2: MNHNS and SASEGT. The CDR3 DNA reads as TGTGCCAGCAGTGGACAAACAGATACGCAGTATTTT. Its translation: CASSGQTDTQYF.